The present TCR beta chain was sequenced within a study of blood T cell repertoires in COVID-19. At the level of the study: The study drew acute and convalescent COVID-19 samples from the United States, Italy and Spain. In each case, the material was cDNA or gDNA derived from T cells, B-cell-depleted T cells, or PBMCs.

Authors' methods: From reference gene primer amplification, estimates of nucleated cell counts were derived. Here immunoSEQ multiplex PCR was the method, and the copy in TCRdb shows in-frame clones only, minus some. V and J calls and clone size come straight from that table; D and trimming were deduced from the DNA. Altogether about 130,000 clones are present, 84% being singletons, with the ten largest covering 35% to 45%. The sample consisted of peripheral blood. This TCR was sampled from a human donor in a cohort sampled during active COVID-19.

CDR3 DNA: TGTGCCAGTAGTATCTTGACAGGGGGACAAATTAATCAGCCCCAGCATTTT. This encodes CASSILTGGQINQPQHF. The chain uses TRBV19 and TRBJ1-5, with 9 bases lining up with TRBD1. This CDR3 comprises 17 residues. The trim removed 3 bases at V and 4 bases at J, leaving 10 bases unmatched. Per germline, CDR1 LNHDA and CDR2 SQIVND (reference sequence).